These 10 T cell receptor beta chains originate from one sample sequenced in a study of T cell responses to AZD1222 COVID-19 vaccine. Data came from immunoSEQ multiplex PCR; TCRdb stores just in-frame clones and leaves some out. The sample includes around 66,000 clones, roughly 84% of them seen just once. Material: peripheral blood, obtained on day 0 of AZD1222 vaccination. Source of these receptors: an adult in good health.

V is TRBV6-5 and J is TRBJ1-1; D call uncertain. The V gene lost 4 bases and the J gene lost 3 bases, with 9 bases spanning the gap. There are 13 residues in the CDR3. Germline CDR1 reads MNHEY; CDR2 reads SVGAGI. The CDR3 DNA follows: TGTGCCAGCAGTTTTCTTCTGGACACTGAAGCTTTCTTT. Translating it yields CASSFLLDTEAFF.

V usage is TRBV28 and J usage is TRBJ1-4, with D hard to call. Trimming pared 2 bases from V and 4 bases from J, leaving 5 bases between. The CDR3 length is 13 residues. Per the germline V gene, CDR1 is MDHEN and CDR2 is SYDVKM. The CDR3 coding sequence is TGTGCCAGCAGTTTACGTTTTAATGAAAAACTGTTTTTT. This translates into CASSLRFNEKLFF.

Only one count was recorded for this clone. CDR3 sequence: CASSLQTVRASPLHF. In nucleotides, the CDR3 is TGTGCCAGCAGCCTACAGACGGTAAGGGCTTCACCCCTCCACTTT. The chain couples TRBV7-8 to TRBJ1-6; D not certain. Per the germline V gene, CDR1 is SGHVS and CDR2 is FQNEAQ. V was clipped by 5 bases and J by 9 bases, with 17 bases between them. This CDR3 region has 15 residues.

The rearrangement joins TRBV5-1 to TRBJ1-2; no clear D. Per the germline V gene, CDR1 is SGHRS and CDR2 is YFSETQ. CDR3 length: 15 residues. V was pared by 0 bases and J by 13 bases, with 22 bases between. The CDR3 DNA follows: TGCGCCAGCAGCTTGGCCCAAAGGGCGGGTTCGTCGTCCACCTTC. Its translation is CASSLAQRAGSSSTF.

The chain links TRBV6-2 or TRBV6-3 to TRBJ1-6, with 8 positions matching TRBD1. V gave up 2 bases and J gave up 10 bases; unmatched junction bases: 7. The CDR3 is 15 residues long. From germline, CDR1 is MNHEY and CDR2 SVGEGT. CDR3: CASSYDQGARSPLHF. As DNA, the CDR3 is TGTGCCAGCAGTTACGACCAGGGGGCTCGATCACCCCTCCACTTT.

V usage is TRBV19 and J usage is TRBJ1-1; 9 nucleotides align to TRBD1. The CDR3 has 14 residues. The germline V gene encodes CDR1 LNHDA and CDR2 SQIVND (reference sequence). The ends lost 6 bases at V and 4 bases at J; junction bases unmatched: 6. In nucleotides, the CDR3 is TGTGCCAGTAGGACGGGACAGGGCGTCACTGAAGCTTTCTTT. Its translation: CASRTGQGVTEAFF. The variable domain in full, with the rest retrieved from reference TRBV19 and TRBJ1-1, is DGGITQSPKYLFRKEGQNVTLSCEQNLNHDAMYWYRQDPGQGLRLIYYSQIVNDFQKGDIAEGYSVSREKKESFPLTVTSAQKNPTAFYLCASRTGQGVTEAFFGQGTRLTVV.

V is TRBV5-1 and J is TRBJ1-2; D is ambiguous. Germline V CDR1 and CDR2: SGHRS, YFSETQ. The CDR3 runs to 17 residues. The ends were cut back, 0 bases at V and 3 bases at J, with 18 bases in the middle. The CDR3 nucleotides are TGCGCCAGCAGCTTGGAGGGCGGGCCTTCGGCTTACTATGGCTACACCTTC. It translates to CASSLEGGPSAYYGYTF.

The V gene is TRBV6-5, the J gene TRBJ2-1; 10 nucleotides match TRBD1. V was pared by 2 bases and J by 8 bases, with 6 bases of the junction left unmatched. The CDR3 has 15 residues. CDR1 and CDR2 from the germline V gene are MNHEY and SVGAGI. Here the CDR3 reads CASSYGTGAGDEQFF. CDR3 bases: TGTGCCAGCAGTTACGGGACAGGGGCTGGAGATGAGCAGTTCTTC.

This clone was recorded only once. The chain joins TRBV7-2 to TRBJ1-2, with TRBD1 as a possible D gene (6 bases). There are 14 residues in the CDR3. V was trimmed by 1 base and J by 4 bases, leaving 10 bases between them. Germline values: CDR1 SGHTA, CDR2 FQGNSA. The CDR3, as DNA: TGTGCCAGCAGCTTAGTCCAGGGGCCCTATGGCTACACCTTC. This sequence encodes CASSLVQGPYGYTF.

The chain is built from TRBV7-2 and TRBJ2-5; unclear D gene. CDR3 size: 13 residues. V dropped 4 bases and J dropped 5 bases, with 11 bases sitting between them. Germline V gives CDR1 SGHTA, CDR2 FQGNSA. The CDR3 nucleotides read TGTGCCAGCAGCTCCAGTGGGCAGGAGACCCAGTACTTC. It specifies CASSSSGQETQYF.